Ten or more counts support the clone carrying this T cell receptor beta chain. The antigen is unknown. The data were taken from a study of cytomegalovirus exposure and HLA in healthy donors. Study-wide results and caveats: Analysis was carried out at a later point, and it linked a missense DCLRE1C variant to TCR beta V- and J-gene trimming. Productive rates of about 87% or about 30% were seen for most TCR beta V segments in an earlier analysis.

The primer mix had 60 Vbeta and 13 Jbeta primers. The protocol was immunoSEQ multiplex PCR, while the TCRdb copy is restricted to in-frame clones and leaves out a portion. The table lists around 200,000 clones, around 80% of them singletons, with around 16% in the top ten. This CDR3 contains 14 residues. CDR1 is MNHEY and CDR2 is SVGAGI in the germline V gene. The V and J ends lost 2 bases and 1 base respectively, with 8 bases between them. The TCR sequence derives from a man between 35 and 55 years old in good health and CMV-seronegative. The chain couples TRBV6-5 to TRBJ1-1; D unclear. Material for sequencing was PBMCs. CDR3 residues: CASSYGQANTEAFF. CDR3 coding DNA: TGTGCCAGCAGTTACGGGCAGGCGAACACTGAAGCTTTCTTT.